The following is a TCR beta chain sequence with its context. The antigen remains unidentified. These data are taken from a study of T cell responses to AZD1222 COVID-19 vaccine. Study-wide results and limits: Two doses of AZD1222 preceded a rise in Spike-specific TCR breadth and depth. There were repertoire samples only from the period after the peak T cell response. Baseline antibody screening turned up just six seropositive AZD1222 recipients.

Method: immunoSEQ multiplex PCR; TCRdb's copy keeps in-frame clones and lacks some. The sample lists 120,000 to 150,000 clones, over 85% occurring once. Trimming removed 3 bases at V and 1 base at J, with 3 bases between. Germline V gene sequence: CDR1 DFQATT, CDR2 SNEGSKA (reference sequence). The CDR3 spans 11 residues. Second-dose intervals of approximately 4 or approximately 12 weeks were pooled. The chain carries TRBV20-1 and TRBJ1-2; D call uncertain. This clonotype originated in an adult who received the AZD1222 COVID-19 vaccine. This specimen was peripheral blood, taken 28 days after the second AZD1222 dose. For the CDR3, the DNA is TGCAGTGCTAGGGATAACTATGGCTACACCTTC. It is translated as CSARDNYGYTF.